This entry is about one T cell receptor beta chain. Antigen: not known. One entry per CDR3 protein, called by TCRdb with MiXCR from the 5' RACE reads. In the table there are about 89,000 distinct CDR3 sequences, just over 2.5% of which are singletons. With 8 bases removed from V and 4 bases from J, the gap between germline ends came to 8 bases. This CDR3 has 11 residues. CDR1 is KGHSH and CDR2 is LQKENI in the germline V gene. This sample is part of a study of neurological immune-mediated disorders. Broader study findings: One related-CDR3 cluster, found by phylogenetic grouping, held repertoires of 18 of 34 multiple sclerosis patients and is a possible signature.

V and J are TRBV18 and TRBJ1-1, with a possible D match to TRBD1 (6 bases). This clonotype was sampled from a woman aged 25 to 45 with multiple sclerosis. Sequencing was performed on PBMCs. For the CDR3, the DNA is TGTGCCAGCCAGGACAGCACTGAAGCTTTCTTT. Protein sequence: CASQDSTEAFF.